The rows below give T cell receptor beta chains drawn from one sample of a study of T cells in Graves' hyperthyroidism and ophthalmopathy. TCRdb redid the calling of the multiplex PCR reads with MiXCR, one entry per CDR3 protein. The table records some 650,000 distinct CDR3 sequences, approximately 15% of them present only once. The material sequenced was blood. The receptors originated from a woman between 40 and 50 years old with Graves' ophthalmopathy. The CDR3 runs from the conserved cysteine through the conserved F or W. Each record gives: clone size, J gene, D gene, V gene, CDR3 DNA, CDR3 protein. The D gene is left open where the match is weak. The size of a clone is reported for some rows only, either as once, few or many, or as a class for expanded clones.

size: few
J: TRBJ2-2
D: .
V: TRBV19
DNA: TGTGCCAGTAGTCCCCGTGGAGGCTCGAACACCGGGGAGCTGTTTTTT
CDR3: CASSPRGGSNTGELFF

size: many
J: TRBJ1-1
D: TRBD1
V: TRBV11-2
DNA: TGTGCCAGCAGCTTCAGGAGGGGGCCTGGGAACACTGAAGCTTTCTTT
CDR3: CASSFRRGPGNTEAFF

size: many
J: TRBJ2-5
D: TRBD2
V: TRBV20-1
DNA: TGCAGTGCTAGTCGGCTAGCGGCACAAGAGACCCAGTACTTC
CDR3: CSASRLAAQETQYF

size: few
J: TRBJ2-3
D: TRBD2
V: TRBV4-2
DNA: TGTGCCAGCAGCCCAACCCGGGGGGGGGTGGGCACAGATACGCAGTATTTT
CDR3: CASSPTRGGVGTDTQYF

size: .
J: TRBJ2-1
D: .
V: TRBV19
DNA: TGTGCCAGTTGGGGAGGCGACCTCTTTAGGAATGAGCAGTTCTTC
CDR3: CASWGGDLFRNEQFF

size: many
J: TRBJ2-3
D: .
V: TRBV7-2
DNA: TGTGCCAGCAGCTTCCCGTATGCTAGCACAGATACGCAGTATTTT
CDR3: CASSFPYASTDTQYF

size: .
J: TRBJ2-5
D: TRBD2
V: TRBV11-2
DNA: TGTGCCAGCAGCTCGGGACTAGCGGGGCGGGTGTCAGAGACCCAGTACTTC
CDR3: CASSSGLAGRVSETQYF

size: many
J: TRBJ1-1
D: TRBD1
V: TRBV5-1
DNA: TGCGCCAGCAGCTCCGCCACAGGGGGAGGCACTGAAGCTTTCTTT
CDR3: CASSSATGGGTEAFF

size: many
J: TRBJ2-7
D: .
V: TRBV20-1
DNA: TGCAGTGCTAGTCCAGGGGTGGTCGAGCAGTACTTC
CDR3: CSASPGVVEQYF

size: many
J: TRBJ1-1
D: .
V: TRBV5-1
DNA: TGCGCCAGCAGCTGGAGCCTGAACACTGAAGCTTTCTTT
CDR3: CASSWSLNTEAFF

size: .
J: TRBJ2-4
D: .
V: TRBV6-2/TRBV6-3
DNA: TGTGCCAGCAGTTATCCCTCGGGGTGGAGGGAGGCTCTAGCCAAAAACATTCAGTACTTC
CDR3: CASSYPSGWREALAKNIQYF

size: many
J: TRBJ1-1
D: .
V: TRBV7-9
DNA: TGTGCCAGCAGCCCCGGCTTAAGGGCTGAAGCTTTCTTT
CDR3: CASSPGLRAEAFF

size: few
J: TRBJ2-2
D: TRBD1
V: TRBV12-3/TRBV12-4
DNA: TGTGCCAGCAGTAAGACAGGGGTCAACACCGGGGAGCTGTTTTTT
CDR3: CASSKTGVNTGELFF